A single sample gave rise to the 25 T cell receptor beta chains below, sequenced in a study of blood T cell repertoires in COVID-19. Some clones are missing from TCRdb's copy, which holds only in-frame ones; the method was immunoSEQ multiplex PCR. The repertoire holds around 97,000 clones, roughly 90% seen once, with approximately 3.4% in the top ten. Specimen: peripheral blood. The receptors derive from a woman aged 55-70 years with acute or convalescent COVID-19.

The V and J genes are TRBV7-9 and TRBJ1-2, with D hard to call. This CDR3 comprises 14 residues. Between the trimmed V and J ends, which lost 5 bases and 1 base, there was a span of 11 bases. CDR1 is SEHNR, CDR2 FQNEAQ, per germline (reference sequence). CDR3 in amino acids: CASSPPQVNYGYTF. The DNA for the CDR3 is TGTGCCAGCAGCCCCCCCCAGGTTAACTATGGCTACACCTTC.

The chain combines TRBV5-4 with TRBJ2-5; 7 bases line up with TRBD1. The CDR3 totals 15 residues. V shed 0 bases and J 2 bases; nucleotides not matched to a gene: 4. Per germline, CDR1 SGHNT and CDR2 YYREEE (reference sequence). The DNA of the CDR3 is TGTGCCAGCAGCTTGGTATTGGGACAGCAAGAGACCCAGTACTTC. Protein product: CASSLVLGQQETQYF.

This chain joins TRBV2 and TRBJ1-3; 8 bases align to TRBD1. Germline CDR1 and CDR2: SNHLY and FYNNEI. V lost 8 bases and J lost 4; bases outside the gene matches: 4. The CDR3 contains 13 residues. The CDR3 loop is CASGGTGGNTIYF. The CDR3, as DNA: TGTGCCAGCGGAGGGACAGGCGGAAACACCATATATTTT.

The rearrangement links TRBV30 to TRBJ1-2, with D possibly TRBD1 on 6 matching bases. V lost 2 bases to trimming and J lost 4 bases, with 11 bases between them. Germline V gene sequence: CDR1 GTSNPN, CDR2 SVGIG (reference sequence). The CDR3 extends over 13 amino acids. The CDR3 sequence is CAWSTGQTYGYTF. The DNA for the CDR3 is TGTGCCTGGAGTACTGGACAGACCTATGGCTACACCTTC.

The J gene is TRBJ2-1, the V gene TRBV5-4, with 7 bases aligning to TRBD1. The germline gives CDR1 SGHNT, CDR2 YYREEE (reference sequence). V gave up 4 bases and J gave up 9 bases; unmatched junction bases: 10. CDR3 size: 14 residues. The CDR3 DNA reads TGTGCCAGCAGCCGAGGGGGCGAACAAGGTGAGCAGTTCTTC. This codes for CASSRGGEQGEQFF.

The V gene is TRBV2, the J gene TRBJ1-2, with a possible D match to TRBD1 (5 bases). The V end lost 3 bases, the J end lost 0 bases, and 11 bases lay between the germline ends. The CDR3 covers 15 residues. The germline CDR1 and CDR2 sequences are SNHLY and FYNNEI. The CDR3 region is CASSDLQVSNYGYTF. The CDR3 bases are TGTGCCAGCAGTGACTTACAGGTTTCTAACTATGGCTACACCTTC.

This clone was counted a single time. The V call is TRBV5-1, the J call TRBJ1-6, with D maybe TRBD1 (5 bases). Germline V gives CDR1 SGHRS, CDR2 YFSETQ. Trimming shortened V by 0 bases and J by 9 bases, and 10 bases separated the two germline ends. CDR3 length: 14 amino acids. CDR3 protein: CASSLEGFVSPLHF. The CDR3 DNA sequence: TGCGCCAGCAGCTTGGAGGGGTTTGTTTCACCCCTCCACTTT.

The rearrangement links TRBV2 to TRBJ2-2, with D perhaps TRBD2 (5 bases). Germline V gives CDR1 SNHLY, CDR2 FYNNEI. This CDR3 has 14 amino acids. Trimming removed 6 bases at V and 0 bases at J, with 8 bases between. Written as DNA, the CDR3 is TGTGCCAGCAGGGACTTGGCGAACACCGGGGAGCTGTTTTTT. This codes for CASRDLANTGELFF.

This clone came up a few times. This chain links TRBV5-1 with TRBJ2-7, with 7 bases aligning to TRBD2. There are 15 residues in the CDR3. Trimming at V came to 7 bases and at J to 0 bases, leaving 10 bases not matched to a gene. Germline loops: CDR1 SGHRS, CDR2 YFSETQ. The CDR3 nucleotides read TGCGCCAGCGCTCTATCCAGCGGGACCTCCTACGAGCAGTACTTC. It yields the protein CASALSSGTSYEQYF.

This clone was seen a few times. The chain recombines TRBV15 with TRBJ2-7; D not resolved. The V gene lost 0 bases and the J gene lost 3 bases, with 3 bases spanning the gap. Germline V CDR1 and CDR2: LNHNV, YYDKDF (reference sequence). The CDR3 contains 12 residues. The CDR3 here is CATSRDRYEQYF. CDR3 in DNA: TGTGCCACCAGCAGAGATCGCTACGAGCAGTACTTC.

V gene TRBV27 combines with J gene TRBJ2-1; TRBD2 matches 9 bases. The CDR3 has 13 amino acids. With V trimmed by 5 bases and J by 8 bases, 4 bases remained unmatched. The germline V gene has CDR1 MNHEY and CDR2 SMNVEV (reference sequence). Written as DNA, the CDR3 is TGTGCCAGCAGTCCGGGGACTAGCCATGAGCAGTTCTTC. The encoded protein is CASSPGTSHEQFF.

This clone has only one observation. CDR3 region: CASSQGWGGFTEAFF. In nucleotides, the CDR3 is TGCGCCAGCAGCCAAGGGTGGGGCGGATTCACTGAAGCTTTCTTT. The rearrangement uses TRBV4-1 and TRBJ1-1, with D perhaps TRBD1 (5 bases). The germline V and J ends were trimmed by 1 base and 4 bases, with 13 bases remaining between them. This CDR3 region has 15 residues. Germline CDR1 is MGHRA and CDR2 is YSYEKL.

This clone has a handful of counts. The chain combines TRBV2 with TRBJ1-5; perhaps TRBD1 as D (6 bases). Germline V CDR1 and CDR2: SNHLY, FYNNEI. The CDR3 is made up of 16 amino acids. Trimming took off 4 bases at V and 4 bases at J, with 17 bases between the two ends. In DNA, the CDR3 is TGTGCCAGCAGTGGGAGGATGGCAGGGGCGAATCAGCCCCAGCATTTT. Protein sequence: CASSGRMAGANQPQHF.

The chain employs TRBV11-3 and TRBJ1-3; 7 nucleotides line up with TRBD1. Germline V gene data show CDR1 as SGHNT and CDR2 as YENEEA. CDR3 length: 16 amino acids. J was trimmed by 1 base and V by 1 base; bases with no gene match: 4. CDR3 in DNA: TGTGCCAGCAGCTTAGGGGGGACAGCGTCTGGAAACACCATATATTTT. Its translation is CASSLGGTASGNTIYF.

This chain uses TRBV7-6 with TRBJ2-3; 12 bases line up with TRBD2. The J segment lost 5 bases and the V segment lost 5 bases, leaving 2 bases of the junction unmatched. Germline V gene sequence: CDR1 SGHVS, CDR2 FNYEAQ. This CDR3 contains 14 residues. CDR3 sequence (DNA): TGTGCCAGCAGCCCGGGACTAGCGGGAGATACGCAGTATTTT. Amino acid sequence: CASSPGLAGDTQYF.

The rearrangement uses TRBV7-2 and TRBJ2-1; 9 bases map to TRBD2. Unmatched junction bases numbered 8, after V lost 4 bases and J lost 4 bases. Per germline, CDR1 SGHTA and CDR2 FQGNSA. The CDR3 runs to 16 residues. For the CDR3, the DNA is TGTGCCAGCAGCTCTCGAGCGGGAGGCCTTTACAATGAGCAGTTCTTC. The encoded protein is CASSSRAGGLYNEQFF.

V is TRBV9 and J is TRBJ1-1; TRBD1 agrees at 7 bases. CDR3 length: 16 residues. Germline V gives CDR1 SGDLS, CDR2 YYNGEE. The trim removed 4 bases at V and 0 bases at J, leaving 9 bases unmatched. CDR3 sequence reads: CASSPRGDSLNTEAFF. CDR3 nucleotide sequence: TGTGCCAGCAGCCCGAGGGGGGACAGCCTGAACACTGAAGCTTTCTTT.

Only one count was recorded for this clone. The chain uses TRBV7-2 and TRBJ2-1; D is perhaps TRBD1 (6 bases). The germline CDR1 and CDR2 sequences are SGHTA and FQGNSA. The CDR3 contains 14 residues. Trimming left V 3 bases short and J 8 bases short, with 14 bases between. The chain's CDR3 is CASSFRTGYDEQFF. The CDR3, as DNA: TGTGCCAGCAGCTTCCGTACAGGGTACGATGAGCAGTTCTTC.

The V and J genes are TRBV5-1 and TRBJ2-1; the match to TRBD2 covers 15 bases. Trimming at V came to 0 bases and at J to 8 bases, leaving 0 bases not matched to a gene. There are 15 residues in the CDR3. Germline V gene data show CDR1 as SGHRS and CDR2 as YFSETQ. CDR3 DNA sequence: TGCGCCAGCAGCTTGGGGACTAGCGGGAGGGATGAGCAGTTCTTC. It specifies CASSLGTSGRDEQFF. The complete variable domain, with remaining parts taken from reference TRBV5-1 and TRBJ2-1, reads KAGVTQTPRYLIKTRGQQVTLSCSPISGHRSVSWYQQTPGQGLQFLFEYFSETQRNKGNFPGRFSGRQFSNSRSEMNVSTLELGDSALYLCASSLGTSGRDEQFFGPGTRLTVL.

This clone was observed once. The V gene is TRBV28, the J gene TRBJ2-2; D call uncertain. The germline V gene has CDR1 MDHEN and CDR2 SYDVKM. V was clipped by 6 bases and J by 7 bases, with 18 bases between them. This CDR3 is 15 amino acids long. CDR3 in amino acids: CASSRLGGDGGELFF. The CDR3 nucleotides are TGTGCCAGCAGCCGCCTAGGCGGAGATGGCGGGGAGCTGTTTTTT.

This chain links TRBV7-9 with TRBJ1-1, with TRBD1 matching 8 bases. Germline V gene data show CDR1 as SEHNR and CDR2 as FQNEAQ (reference sequence). The CDR3 has 14 residues. V shed 3 bases and J 1 base; nucleotides not matched to a gene: 1. CDR3 in DNA: TGTGCCAGCAGCTTTGGACAGGGGAACACTGAAGCTTTCTTT. As protein: CASSFGQGNTEAFF.

The chain employs TRBV19 and TRBJ1-5; 7 bases line up with TRBD1. Trimming took 3 bases from V and 0 from J; bases not matched to a gene: 11. Germline CDR1 and CDR2: LNHDA and SQIVND (reference sequence). This CDR3 contains 18 residues. The CDR3 loop is CASSMGRTGYNSNQPQHF. Here the CDR3 DNA reads TGTGCCAGTAGTATGGGAAGGACAGGTTATAATAGCAATCAGCCCCAGCATTTT. Supplemented by reference TRBV19 and TRBJ1-5, the full variable domain reads DGGITQSPKYLFRKEGQNVTLSCEQNLNHDAMYWYRQDPGQGLRLIYYSQIVNDFQKGDIAEGYSVSREKKESFPLTVTSAQKNPTAFYLCASSMGRTGYNSNQPQHFGDGTRLSIL.

The genes are TRBV6-5 and TRBJ2-7; 8 positions match TRBD1. V was clipped by 5 bases and J by 9 bases; unmatched bases: 9. Germline loops: CDR1 MNHEY, CDR2 SVGAGI. The CDR3 is 13 amino acids. CDR3 nucleotides: TGTGCCAGCAGTACGGCAGGGGGCTTATTGCAGTACTTC. It codes for CASSTAGGLLQYF.

Written as DNA, the CDR3 is TGTGCCAGCAGCGTCGCGGGGGGACAAGAGACCCAGTACTTC. Encoded protein: CASSVAGGQETQYF. This chain joins TRBV9 and TRBJ2-5; TRBD2 matches at 8 bases. V trimming: 2 bases; J trimming: 2 bases; junction bases outside the gene matches: 2. Germline CDR1 and CDR2: SGDLS and YYNGEE. The CDR3 totals 14 residues.

V usage is TRBV6-5 and J usage is TRBJ2-1; a possible D gene is TRBD2 (6 bases). The ends were cut back, 3 bases at V and 10 bases at J, with 13 bases in the middle. The CDR3 is made up of 13 amino acids. From germline, CDR1 is MNHEY and CDR2 SVGAGI. As DNA, the CDR3 is TGTGCCAGCAGTTATTTGGTGACTAGAGAGCAGTTCTTC. Translated: CASSYLVTREQFF.